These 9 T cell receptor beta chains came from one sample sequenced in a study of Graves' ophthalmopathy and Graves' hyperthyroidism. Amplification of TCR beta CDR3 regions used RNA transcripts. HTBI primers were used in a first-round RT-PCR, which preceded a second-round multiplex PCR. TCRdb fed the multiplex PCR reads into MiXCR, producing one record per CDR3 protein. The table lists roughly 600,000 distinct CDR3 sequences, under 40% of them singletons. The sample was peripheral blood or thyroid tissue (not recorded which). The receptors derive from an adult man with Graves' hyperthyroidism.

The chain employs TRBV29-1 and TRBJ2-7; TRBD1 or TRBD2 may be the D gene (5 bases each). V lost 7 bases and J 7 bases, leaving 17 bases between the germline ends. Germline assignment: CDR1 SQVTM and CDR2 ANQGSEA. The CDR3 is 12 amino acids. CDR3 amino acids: CSAPGPYNEQYF. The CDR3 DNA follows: TGCAGCGCCCCGGGACCTTACAATGAGCAGTACTTC.

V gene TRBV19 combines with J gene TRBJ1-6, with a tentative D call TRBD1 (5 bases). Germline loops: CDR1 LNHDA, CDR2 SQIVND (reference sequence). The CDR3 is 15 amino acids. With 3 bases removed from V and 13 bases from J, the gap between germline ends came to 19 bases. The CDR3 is CASSISGLAGGPLHF. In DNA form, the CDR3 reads TGTGCCAGTAGTATCTCGGGACTAGCGGGAGGGCCCCTCCACTTT.

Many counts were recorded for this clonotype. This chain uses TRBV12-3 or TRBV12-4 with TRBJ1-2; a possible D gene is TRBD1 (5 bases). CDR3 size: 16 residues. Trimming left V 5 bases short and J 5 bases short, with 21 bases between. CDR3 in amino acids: CASSPPFAGRAYGYTF. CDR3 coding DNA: TGTGCCAGCAGTCCCCCGTTCGCGGGGCGCGCTTATGGCTACACCTTC.

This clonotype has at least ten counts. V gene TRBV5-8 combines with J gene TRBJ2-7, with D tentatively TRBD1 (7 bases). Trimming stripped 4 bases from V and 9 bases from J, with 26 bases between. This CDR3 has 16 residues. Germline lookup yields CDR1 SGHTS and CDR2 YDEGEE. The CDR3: CASSPGTADGRGAQYF. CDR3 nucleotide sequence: TGTGCCAGCAGCCCAGGGACAGCCGATGGAAGGGGGGCGCAGTACTTC.

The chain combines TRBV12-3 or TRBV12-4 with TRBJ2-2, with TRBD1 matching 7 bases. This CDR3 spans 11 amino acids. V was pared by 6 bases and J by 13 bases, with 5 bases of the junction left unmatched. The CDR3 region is CASSQNRGLFF. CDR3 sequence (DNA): TGTGCCAGCAGCCAAAACAGGGGGCTGTTTTTT.

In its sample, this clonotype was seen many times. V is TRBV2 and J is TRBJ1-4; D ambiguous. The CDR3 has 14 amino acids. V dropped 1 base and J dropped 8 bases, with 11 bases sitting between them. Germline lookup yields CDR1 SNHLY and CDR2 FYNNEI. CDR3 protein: CASSEGRSGEKLFF. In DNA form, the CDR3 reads TGTGCCAGCAGTGAAGGCAGGTCTGGGGAAAAACTGTTTTTT.

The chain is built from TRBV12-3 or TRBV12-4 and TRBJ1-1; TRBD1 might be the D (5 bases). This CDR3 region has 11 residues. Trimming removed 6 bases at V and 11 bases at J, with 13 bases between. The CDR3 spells CASSSRELAFF. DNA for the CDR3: TGTGCCAGCAGCTCCAGGGAGCTGGCTTTCTTT.

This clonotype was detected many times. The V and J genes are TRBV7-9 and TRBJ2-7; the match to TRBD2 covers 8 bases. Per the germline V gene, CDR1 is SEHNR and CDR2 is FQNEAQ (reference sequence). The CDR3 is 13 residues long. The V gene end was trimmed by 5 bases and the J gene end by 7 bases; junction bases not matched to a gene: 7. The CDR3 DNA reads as TGTGCCAGCAGCGCATCCGGGACTAGGGAGCAGTACTTC. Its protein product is CASSASGTREQYF.

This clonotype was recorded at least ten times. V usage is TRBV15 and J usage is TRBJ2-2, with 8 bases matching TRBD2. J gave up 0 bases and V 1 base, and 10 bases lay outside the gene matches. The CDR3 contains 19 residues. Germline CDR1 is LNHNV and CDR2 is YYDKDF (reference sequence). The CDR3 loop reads CATSRVEGAGAANTGELFF. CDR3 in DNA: TGTGCCACCAGCAGAGTGGAGGGAGCGGGGGCCGCGAACACCGGGGAGCTGTTTTTT.